What follows are 20 T cell receptor beta chains derived from one specimen sequenced in a study of neoadjuvant nivolumab and ipilimumab in lung cancer. Some clones are missing from TCRdb's copy, which holds only in-frame ones; the method was immunoSEQ multiplex PCR. The table shows over 15,000 clones, with roughly three quarters occurring only once. The starting material was tumor tissue, obtained after neoadjuvant nivolumab, alone or with ipilimumab, at or shortly before surgery. The receptor source for this set is an adult with non-small cell lung cancer.

The CDR3 DNA follows: TGTGCCAGCAAGGGGGGAGCCGAGACCCAGTACTTC. Protein: CASKGGAETQYF. This chain joins TRBV13 and TRBJ2-5, with D perhaps given as TRBD1 or TRBD2 (6 bases each). V shed 7 bases and J shed 5 bases, with 11 bases lying between them. CDR1 and CDR2 from the germline V gene are PRHDT and FYEKMQ (reference sequence). The CDR3 extends over 12 amino acids.

The chain employs TRBV2 and TRBJ1-5, with D possibly TRBD1 on 5 matching bases. This CDR3 contains 13 residues. Germline V CDR1 and CDR2: SNHLY, FYNNEI. V lost 6 bases and J 9 bases, leaving 15 bases between the germline ends. The CDR3 here is CASSPRDLGPQHF. CDR3 bases: TGTGCCAGCAGCCCCAGGGACCTGGGGCCCCAGCATTTT.

CDR3: CASRSGLNTGELFF. CDR3 DNA sequence: TGCGCCAGTCGGAGCGGCCTTAACACCGGGGAGCTGTTTTTT. The V and J genes are TRBV4-3 and TRBJ2-2; a possible D gene is TRBD2 (5 bases). CDR3 length: 14 residues. V lost 9 bases, J lost 2 bases, and 13 bases lay in between. Germline V CDR1 and CDR2: LGHNA, YSLEER.

The CDR3 here is CSVDQGAETQYF. The CDR3 region has the DNA TGCAGCGTTGACCAGGGAGCGGAGACCCAGTACTTC. The gene calls are TRBV29-1 and TRBJ2-5; D may be TRBD1 or TRBD2 (5 bases each). Germline V gene lookup returns CDR1 SQVTM and CDR2 ANQGSEA. The V gene lost 3 bases and the J gene lost 5 bases, with 10 bases spanning the gap. This CDR3 contains 12 residues.

This chain links TRBV7-2 with TRBJ2-2, with D tentatively TRBD2 (6 bases). V lost 2 bases and J lost 13, with 11 bases in between. Germline V gives CDR1 SGHTA, CDR2 FQGNSA. The CDR3 spans 12 residues. The CDR3 region has the DNA TGTGCCAGCAGCTTACCAAAGACTAGGCTGTTTTTT. Encoded protein: CASSLPKTRLFF.

J is TRBJ2-3 and V is TRBV5-4; TRBD2 matches 11 bases. Germline CDR1 reads SGHNT; CDR2 reads YYREEE (reference sequence). The V gene end was trimmed by 0 bases and the J gene end by 1 base; junction bases not matched to a gene: 1. There are 16 residues in the CDR3. The CDR3 loop is CASSLGGLAGTDTQYF. DNA of the CDR3: TGTGCCAGCAGCTTGGGGGGACTAGCGGGCACAGATACGCAGTATTTT.

J is TRBJ2-1 and V is TRBV11-3, with a weak D call TRBD2 (6 bases). Trimming took off 6 bases at V and 4 bases at J, with 13 bases between the two ends. This CDR3 contains 14 residues. Looked up from germline, CDR1 is SGHNT and CDR2 is YENEEA. Here the CDR3 reads CASSEAGTYNEQFF. The CDR3 region has the DNA TGTGCCAGCAGTGAAGCCGGGACTTACAATGAGCAGTTCTTC.

The chain has TRBV27 and TRBJ1-6; possibly TRBD1 for D (5 bases). The CDR3 has 15 amino acids. V was clipped by 7 bases and J by 10 bases, with 20 bases between them. In germline, CDR1 is MNHEY, CDR2 SMNVEV (reference sequence). CDR3 residues: CASNPFGGPGSPLHF. The CDR3 DNA follows: TGTGCCAGCAACCCCTTCGGGGGTCCGGGCTCACCCCTCCACTTT.

The chain carries TRBV7-2 and TRBJ1-5; D uncertain. The CDR3 has 15 amino acids. Trimming took 0 bases from V and 3 from J, leaving 9 bases between them. CDR1 is SGHTA and CDR2 is FQGNSA in the germline V gene. In nucleotides, the CDR3 is TGTGCCAGCAGCTTAGCCGGGCCTCACAATCAGCCCCAGCATTTT. Translating it yields CASSLAGPHNQPQHF.

The chain uses TRBV7-9 and TRBJ2-3, with 9 bases matching TRBD2. The J segment lost 2 bases and the V segment lost 3 bases, leaving 9 bases of the junction unmatched. Germline V CDR1 and CDR2: SEHNR, FQNEAQ (reference sequence). CDR3 length equals 17 residues. As DNA, the CDR3 is TGTGCCAGCAGCTTCCCTTCCAGCGGGGGGACCACAGATACGCAGTATTTT. This gives the protein CASSFPSSGGTTDTQYF.

The rearrangement joins TRBV5-6 to TRBJ1-2; no definite D call. The CDR3 runs to 11 residues. V was shortened by 2 bases and J by 8 bases, with 7 bases between the two germline ends. Germline assignment: CDR1 SGHDT and CDR2 YYEEEE. CDR3 loop: CASSFDTGYTF. In DNA, the CDR3 is TGTGCCAGCAGCTTTGATACCGGCTACACCTTC. Full variable domain (rest looked up from reference TRBV5-6 and TRBJ1-2): DAGVTQSPTHLIKTRGQQVTLRCSPKSGHDTVSWYQQALGQGPQFIFQYYEEEERQRGNFPDRFSGHQFPNYSSELNVNALLLGDSALYLCASSFDTGYTFGSGTRLTVV.

The chain employs TRBV6-5 and TRBJ1-2; possible D gene TRBD1, 5 bases. V gave up 5 bases and J gave up 8 bases, with 21 bases separating them. The CDR3 runs to 15 residues. Germline loops: CDR1 MNHEY, CDR2 SVGAGI. DNA of the CDR3: TGTGCCAGCAGTCCCAGGACAACCCCCGCTGGGGGCTACACCTTC. It encodes CASSPRTTPAGGYTF.

This sequence joins TRBV11-2 and TRBJ2-5, with a possible D match to TRBD1 (6 bases). The V gene lost 5 bases and the J gene lost 5 bases, with 15 bases spanning the gap. The CDR3 is made up of 14 amino acids. Germline-derived CDR1 and CDR2 are SGHAT and FQNNGV. The CDR3 is CASSPRSGVETQYF. As DNA, the CDR3 is TGTGCCAGCAGCCCCCGGTCAGGGGTGGAGACCCAGTACTTC.

V and J are TRBV7-6 and TRBJ2-7, with 10 bases identical to TRBD1. The germline gives CDR1 SGHVS, CDR2 FNYEAQ. The V and J ends lost 3 bases and 6 bases, in that order; junction bases with no gene match: 5. This CDR3 region has 14 residues. The CDR3 region is CASSFQTGGSEQYF. The CDR3, as DNA: TGTGCCAGCAGCTTTCAGACAGGGGGCAGCGAGCAGTACTTC.

This chain links TRBV7-3 with TRBJ2-3, with D perhaps TRBD2 (5 bases). This CDR3 spans 17 amino acids. The V gene lost 5 bases and the J gene lost 4 bases, with 22 bases spanning the gap. CDR1 is SGHTA, CDR2 FQGTGA, per germline. CDR3 amino acids: CASSEFGVTPHADTQYF. For the CDR3, the DNA is TGTGCCAGCAGCGAATTCGGGGTAACCCCCCACGCAGATACGCAGTATTTT.

The chain is built from TRBV6-1 and TRBJ1-2; possibly TRBD1 for D (5 bases). With 0 bases removed from V and 7 bases from J, the gap between germline ends came to 15 bases. The germline gives CDR1 MNHNS, CDR2 SASEGT. The CDR3 covers 15 residues. The CDR3 DNA reads TGTGCCAGCAGTGAAGCATTGGGGGGAAGGGGTGGCTACACCTTC. It is translated as CASSEALGGRGGYTF.

This clone appeared a few times. The chain carries TRBV7-8 and TRBJ1-5; D not resolved. Trimming left V 1 base short and J 4 bases short, with 11 bases between. CDR3 length: 15 amino acids. Germline V gene lookup returns CDR1 SGHVS and CDR2 FQNEAQ. Here the CDR3 reads CASSLDRFGNQPQHF. CDR3 in DNA: TGTGCCAGCAGCTTAGACCGTTTCGGGAATCAGCCCCAGCATTTT.

The rearrangement links TRBV7-9 to TRBJ1-2; D is ambiguous. Trimming shortened V by 5 bases and J by 5 bases, and 6 bases separated the two germline ends. The CDR3 totals 11 residues. The germline V gene has CDR1 SEHNR and CDR2 FQNEAQ (reference sequence). The CDR3 DNA follows: TGTGCCAGCAGCGCCGCTTATGGCTACACCTTC. This sequence encodes CASSAAYGYTF.

J is TRBJ1-3 and V is TRBV7-9; D unclear. V was trimmed by 5 bases and J by 2 bases, leaving 13 bases between them. The CDR3 extends over 15 amino acids. Per the germline V gene, CDR1 is SEHNR and CDR2 is FQNEAQ (reference sequence). The CDR3 region has the DNA TGTGCCAGCAGCCACCCCCTGTTGGCTGGAAACACCATATATTTT. Translated: CASSHPLLAGNTIYF.

This chain links TRBV5-5 with TRBJ2-3; 7 bases match TRBD1. The CDR3 loop spans 15 amino acids. The germline CDR1 and CDR2 sequences are SGHKS and YYEKEE (reference sequence). J lost 4 bases, V lost 0 bases, and 5 bases had no gene match. This chain's CDR3 is CASSLEGGKADTQYF. CDR3 nucleotides: TGTGCCAGCAGCTTGGAAGGGGGCAAAGCAGATACGCAGTATTTT.